This T cell receptor beta chain comes out of a study of patients and donors after allogeneic stem cell transplantation. Germline V CDR1 and CDR2: SNHLY, FYNNEI. The V end was cut by 6 bases, the J end by 8 bases, with 16 bases between. The CDR3 spans 13 residues. Via MiXCR, TCRdb re-called the RT-PCR reads, giving one row per CDR3 protein. The table shows hundreds of thousands of distinct CDR3 sequences, with approximately 16% occurring only once. This clonotype was picked up a small number of times. The TCR originated in a human donor who was either an allogeneic HSCT recipient or a stem cell or donor lymphocyte infusion donor (not recorded which). It is not recorded whose cells these are; they may come from a transplant donor. Sequencing was performed on blood, either unsorted or a sorted T cell fraction (not recorded which). The chain has TRBV2 and TRBJ1-2; possibly TRBD1 for D (6 bases). CDR3 DNA: TGTGCCAGCAGCGAGGGACAACTTATGGGCTACACCTTC. It encodes CASSEGQLMGYTF.